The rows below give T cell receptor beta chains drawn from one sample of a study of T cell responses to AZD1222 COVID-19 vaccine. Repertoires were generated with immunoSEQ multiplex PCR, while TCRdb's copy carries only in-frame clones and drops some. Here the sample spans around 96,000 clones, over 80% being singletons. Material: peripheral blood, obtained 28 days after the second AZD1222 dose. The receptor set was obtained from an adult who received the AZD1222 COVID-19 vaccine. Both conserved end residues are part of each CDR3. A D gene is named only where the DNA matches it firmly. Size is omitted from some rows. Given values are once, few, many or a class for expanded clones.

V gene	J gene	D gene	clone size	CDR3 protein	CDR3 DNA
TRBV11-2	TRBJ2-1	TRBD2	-	CASSLAIASGRAIEQFF	TGTGCCAGCAGCTTAGCTATAGCTAGCGGGAGGGCCATTGAGCAGTTCTTC
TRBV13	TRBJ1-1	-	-	CASSLGPPRGEAFF	TGTGCCAGCAGCTTAGGACCCCCTAGGGGTGAAGCTTTCTTT
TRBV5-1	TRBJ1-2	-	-	CASSLVGQATYGYTF	TGCGCCAGCAGCTTGGTTGGTCAGGCGACCTATGGCTACACCTTC
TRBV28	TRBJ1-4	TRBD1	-	CASRTGGTEKLFF	TGTGCCAGCCGGACAGGGGGCACTGAAAAACTGTTTTTT
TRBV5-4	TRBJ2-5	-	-	CASSPAGIETQYF	TGTGCCAGCAGCCCGGCGGGGATAGAGACCCAGTACTTC
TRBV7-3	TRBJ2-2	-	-	CASSLVGPSTGELFF	TGTGCCAGCAGCTTAGTCGGGCCCTCCACCGGGGAGCTGTTTTTT
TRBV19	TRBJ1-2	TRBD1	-	CASTGTGGSYGYTF	TGTGCCAGTACCGGGACAGGGGGGAGCTATGGCTACACCTTC
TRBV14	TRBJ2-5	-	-	CASSQKETQYF	TGTGCCAGCAGCCAAAAAGAGACCCAGTACTTC
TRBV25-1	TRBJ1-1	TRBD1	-	CASSDTGGLEAFF	TGTGCCAGCAGTGACACAGGGGGCCTTGAAGCTTTCTTT
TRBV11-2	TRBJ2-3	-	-	CASSLDLDTQYF	TGTGCCAGCAGCTTAGACTTGGATACGCAGTATTTT
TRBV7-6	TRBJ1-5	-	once	CASSLGLGNQPQHF	TGTGCCAGCAGCTTAGGGCTGGGAAATCAGCCCCAGCATTTT
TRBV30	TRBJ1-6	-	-	CAWSDILYNSPLHF	TGTGCCTGGAGTGACATCCTCTATAATTCACCCCTCCACTTT
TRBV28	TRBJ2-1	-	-	CARTLHEQFF	TGTGCCAGGACGTTACATGAGCAGTTCTTC
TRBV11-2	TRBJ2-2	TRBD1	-	CASRGQMFGGGELFF	TGTGCCAGCAGGGGACAGATGTTTGGTGGCGGGGAGCTGTTTTTT
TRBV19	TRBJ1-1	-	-	CASSIKVLGTEAFF	TGTGCCAGTAGTATAAAGGTCCTGGGCACTGAAGCTTTCTTT
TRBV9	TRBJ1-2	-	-	CASSVSREGDTYGYTF	TGTGCCAGCAGCGTTAGTCGCGAGGGGGACACCTATGGCTACACCTTC
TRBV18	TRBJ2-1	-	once	CASSPRSNNEQFF	TGTGCCAGCTCACCACGGAGTAACAATGAGCAGTTCTTC
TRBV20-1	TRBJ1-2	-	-	CSASRGEGYTF	TGCAGTGCTAGTCGGGGGGAAGGCTACACCTTC
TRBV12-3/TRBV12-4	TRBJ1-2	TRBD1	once	CASRTQGARGYTF	TGTGCCAGCAGGACTCAGGGGGCGCGGGGCTACACCTTC
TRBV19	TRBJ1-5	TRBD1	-	CASSTTGKGQPQHF	TGTGCCAGTAGTACGACAGGGAAGGGTCAGCCCCAGCATTTT
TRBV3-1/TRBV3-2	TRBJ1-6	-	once	CASSQESGSRTLHF	TGTGCCAGCAGCCAAGAGAGCGGGTCTAGAACCCTCCACTTT
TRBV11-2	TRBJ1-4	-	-	CASSPNEGRLNEKLFF	TGTGCCAGCAGCCCGAATGAGGGGCGGCTTAATGAAAAACTGTTTTTT
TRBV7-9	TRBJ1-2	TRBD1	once	CASSRKTGPYGYTF	TGTGCCAGCAGCAGGAAGACAGGGCCCTATGGCTACACCTTC
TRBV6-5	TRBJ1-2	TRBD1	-	CASSYRGQGIYGYTF	TGTGCCAGCAGTTACCGCGGACAGGGGATTTATGGCTACACCTTC
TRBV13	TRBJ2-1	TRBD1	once	CASSLDRGRGNEQFF	TGTGCCAGCAGCTTGGACAGGGGGCGAGGCAATGAGCAGTTCTTC
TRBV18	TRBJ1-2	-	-	CASSPVGGSNYGYTF	TGTGCCAGCTCACCTGTTGGAGGTTCTAACTATGGCTACACCTTC
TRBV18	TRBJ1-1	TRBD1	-	CASSPDRANTEAFF	TGTGCCAGCTCACCTGACAGGGCGAACACTGAAGCTTTCTTT
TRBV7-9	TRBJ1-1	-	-	CASSLEGGLRNTEAFF	TGTGCCAGCAGCTTAGAAGGGGGACTGCGTAACACTGAAGCTTTCTTT
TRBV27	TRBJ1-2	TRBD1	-	CASSLGPGTGSSHGYTF	TGTGCCAGCAGTTTGGGTCCCGGGACAGGCTCTTCCCATGGCTACACCTTC
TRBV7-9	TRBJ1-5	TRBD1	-	CASSGTGVSQPQHF	TGTGCCAGCAGCGGGACAGGGGTTTCTCAGCCCCAGCATTTT
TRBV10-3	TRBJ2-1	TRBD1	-	CAISESGTGFNEQFF	TGTGCCATCAGTGAATCCGGGACAGGGTTCAATGAGCAGTTCTTC
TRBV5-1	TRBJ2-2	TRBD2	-	CASSTWTSGGAVNTGELFF	TGCGCCAGCAGCACCTGGACTAGCGGGGGGGCCGTAAACACCGGGGAGCTGTTTTTT
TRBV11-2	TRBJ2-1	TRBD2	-	CASSFLSSGRVRDEQFF	TGTGCCAGCAGCTTTCTGTCTAGCGGGAGGGTAAGAGATGAGCAGTTCTTC
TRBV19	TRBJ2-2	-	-	CAVNTNTGELFF	TGTGCCGTTAATACGAACACCGGGGAGCTGTTTTTT
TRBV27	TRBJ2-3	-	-	CASANAGLRTDTQYF	TGTGCCAGCGCAAACGCAGGGTTAAGAACAGATACGCAGTATTTT
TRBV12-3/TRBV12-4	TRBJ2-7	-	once	CASSLRVSGEQYF	TGTGCCAGCAGTTTAAGGGTCAGCGGAGAGCAGTACTTC
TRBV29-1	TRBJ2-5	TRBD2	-	CSVLGGFSLMETQYF	TGCAGCGTCCTGGGGGGGTTTTCCCTCATGGAGACCCAGTACTTC
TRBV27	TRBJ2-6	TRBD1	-	CASSRQGAGGANVLTF	TGTGCCAGCAGCAGACAGGGGGCGGGGGGGGCCAACGTCCTGACTTTC
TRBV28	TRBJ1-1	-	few	CASSLSNGGTEAFF	TGTGCCAGCAGTTTGTCAAATGGGGGGACTGAAGCTTTCTTT
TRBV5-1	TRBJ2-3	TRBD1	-	CASSFGQGGTDTQYF	TGCGCCAGCAGCTTCGGACAGGGCGGAACAGATACGCAGTATTTT
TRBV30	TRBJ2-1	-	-	CAADESLGNEQFF	TGTGCCGCCGACGAAAGCTTGGGCAATGAGCAGTTCTTC
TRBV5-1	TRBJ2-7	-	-	CASSLDPGSYEQYF	TGCGCCAGCAGCTTGGACCCGGGGTCCTACGAGCAGTACTTC
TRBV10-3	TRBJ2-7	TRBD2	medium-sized	CAITLGREVREQYF	TGTGCCATTACCTTAGGGCGGGAGGTCCGCGAGCAGTACTTC